This T cell receptor beta chain derives from a study of Graves' ophthalmopathy and Graves' hyperthyroidism. Broader study findings: A 13-signature model separated ophthalmopathy from stable hyperthyroidism, almost 90% sensitivity, about 81% specificity. Blood contained most expanded thyroid clonotypes exceeding 0.001 frequency.

This clonotype was seen repeatedly, ten times or more. What it binds is unknown. A diagnosis was made from clinical symptoms together with serum thyroxine, TRAb, thyroid ultrasound and orbital computed tomography. RNA transcripts yielded amplified TCR beta CDR3 regions. RT-PCR with HTBI primers came first, then second-round multiplex PCR. TCRdb analysed the multiplex PCR reads with MiXCR anew, one entry per CDR3 protein. The data show about 1.2 million distinct CDR3 sequences, about two fifths seen once. Per the germline V gene, CDR1 is KGHDR and CDR2 is SFDVKD. V lost 2 bases, J lost 2 bases, and 7 bases stayed unmatched. This CDR3 has 16 amino acids.

Sequencing input: peripheral blood or thyroid tissue (not recorded which). The chain recombines TRBV24-1 with TRBJ2-5; 7 positions match TRBD1. The receptor comes from an adult man with Graves' hyperthyroidism. CDR3 amino acids: CATSDSPDRVQETQYF. The CDR3 nucleotides read TGTGCCACCAGTGATTCCCCTGACAGGGTTCAAGAGACCCAGTACTTC.